The TCR beta chain described here comes from a study of T cell repertoires in cytomegalovirus infection. This clonotype turned up a few times. The V gene lost 3 bases and the J gene lost 3 bases, with 9 bases spanning the gap. This CDR3 is 14 amino acids long. Germline CDR1 reads LNHDA; CDR2 reads SQIVND (reference sequence). MiXCR was run by TCRdb on the reads, yielding one entry per CDR3 protein. The table lists roughly 150,000 distinct CDR3 sequences, around 20% of them singletons, with about 10% in the top ten. The sequenced sample was PBMCs. This chain links TRBV19 with TRBJ1-5; D is undetermined. The TCR comes from a human donor in good health (CMV status not recorded). Some clones in this sample may be carry-over from other donors' samples. This CDR3 reads CASSIGQNNQPQHF. The CDR3 nucleotides are TGTGCCAGTAGTATCGGCCAGAACAATCAGCCCCAGCATTTT.